The clone carrying this T cell receptor beta chain occurred a few times. The data originate from a study of blood T cells in healthy people across ages. In each sample, at least 6.5 million PBMCs were isolated. The second PCR ran roughly 6 to 11 cycles with a sample-barcoded 5' primer and J-beta primers. Every sample gave at least 2.5 million paired-end reads containing CDR3. TCRdb reanalysed the 5' RACE reads using MiXCR and keeps one entry per CDR3 protein. The repertoire holds about 1.6 million distinct CDR3 sequences, 30% to 35% seen once, with about 11% in the top ten. CDR1 and CDR2 from the germline V gene are SGHTA and FQGTGA. The junction had 2 bases not matched to a gene; V was cut back by 5 bases and J by 1 base. The CDR3 sequence is 14 residues long.

The sequencing input was blood. This receptor was obtained from a woman aged 25 to 39 in good health. The V call is TRBV7-3, the J call TRBJ2-1; 7 bases agree with TRBD1. This CDR3 reads CASSQGQSYNEQFF. The CDR3 DNA is TGTGCCAGCAGCCAGGGACAGTCCTACAATGAGCAGTTCTTC.